The 21 T cell receptor beta chains in this list originate from one sample, sequenced in a study of blood T cells in healthy people across ages. Through a sample-barcoded 5' primer and a J-beta primer mix, a second PCR was run for roughly 6 to 12 cycles. In TCRdb, the 5' RACE reads were re-called with MiXCR into one record per CDR3 protein. Here the sample spans under 1 million distinct CDR3 sequences, 40% to 50% being singletons. The source material was blood. The receptors originated from a man aged 55 to 70 in good health.

The genes are TRBV11-3 and TRBJ2-3; 11 positions agree with TRBD1. Germline CDR1 and CDR2: SGHNT and YENEEA. J was trimmed by 6 bases and V by 5 bases; bases with no gene match: 13. This CDR3 contains 17 residues. This CDR3 reads CASSPGTGGSIYDTQYF. CDR3 nucleotides: TGTGCCAGCAGCCCCGGGACAGGGGGTTCCATTTACGATACGCAGTATTTT.

The J gene is TRBJ1-1, the V gene TRBV18, with a tentative D call TRBD1 (6 bases). Per germline, CDR1 KGHSH and CDR2 LQKENI. There are 15 residues in the CDR3. The V gene lost 1 base and the J gene lost 1 base, with 10 bases spanning the gap. The CDR3 loop reads CASSPLRGGNTEAFF. In DNA form, the CDR3 reads TGTGCCAGCTCACCACTTCGAGGGGGGAACACTGAAGCTTTCTTT.

This clonotype has only a few counts. The chain uses TRBV2 and TRBJ2-5; 10 bases agree with TRBD2. Germline assignment: CDR1 SNHLY and CDR2 FYNNEI. Trimming removed 6 bases from V and 4 bases from J; junction bases left unmatched: 5. The CDR3 runs to 14 residues. The CDR3 spells CASRMLAGVETQYF. CDR3 nucleotides: TGTGCCAGCAGGATGCTAGCGGGGGTAGAGACCCAGTACTTC.

This rearrangement joins TRBV7-2 to TRBJ2-7; TRBD2 aligns across 7 bases. Germline V gives CDR1 SGHTA, CDR2 FQGNSA. After removal of 3 bases from V and 3 bases from J, the junction contained 8 bases not matched to a gene. The CDR3 runs 15 residues. The CDR3 is CASSFAGGGYYEQYF. CDR3 DNA: TGTGCCAGCAGCTTTGCTGGGGGAGGGTACTACGAGCAGTACTTC.

This chain connects TRBV7-9 to TRBJ2-3, with 9 bases that match TRBD2. Germline CDR1 and CDR2: SEHNR and FQNEAQ (reference sequence). The CDR3 is 16 amino acids. V lost 1 base and J lost 5; bases outside the gene matches: 7. The CDR3 spells CASSLGRGGRGDTQYF. The CDR3 nucleotides read TGTGCCAGCAGCTTAGGGCGGGGGGGCCGAGGAGATACGCAGTATTTT. The complete variable domain, with remaining parts taken from reference TRBV7-9 and TRBJ2-3, reads DTGVSQNPRHKITKRGQNVTFRCDPISEHNRLYWYRQTLGQGPEFLTYFQNEAQLEKSRLLSDRFSAERPKGSFSTLEIQRTEQGDSAMYLCASSLGRGGRGDTQYFGPGTRLTVL.

This clonotype was observed a single time. Mismatch with germline at one junction end may stem from a read error. The chain has TRBV15 and TRBJ1-6; TRBD1 agrees at 7 bases. The CDR3 is 17 residues long. Germline CDR1 LNHNV, CDR2 YYDKDF (reference sequence). The CDR3: CAISRGPPGQRNSPLHF. For the CDR3, the DNA is TGTGCCATCAGCAGAGGCCCGCCGGGACAGAGAAATTCACCCCTCCACTTT.

This clonotype occurred a few times. This chain connects TRBV4-1 to TRBJ2-1; 9 bases map to TRBD2. Per the germline V gene, CDR1 is MGHRA and CDR2 is YSYEKL. This CDR3 comprises 16 residues. V lost 0 bases and J lost 3; bases outside the gene matches: 3. The CDR3 nucleotides are TGCGCCAGCAGCCAAGAGGCTAGCGGGGACTACAATGAGCAGTTCTTC. Its protein product is CASSQEASGDYNEQFF.

This clonotype was counted between two and nine times. The chain recombines TRBV29-1 with TRBJ2-3, with D possibly being TRBD1 (5 bases). V was cut by 0 bases and J by 2 bases, with 15 bases left in between. The CDR3 has 16 amino acids. Germline V gives CDR1 SQVTM, CDR2 ANQGSEA. CDR3 coding DNA: TGCAGCGTTGAAGATCTGACAGAGGCTCCCACAGATACGCAGTATTTT. Translation gives CSVEDLTEAPTDTQYF.

There are a few counts of this clonotype. The chain carries TRBV20-1 and TRBJ2-1, with D possibly being TRBD2 (5 bases). V was shortened by 3 bases and J by 3 bases, with 15 bases between the two germline ends. Germline V gene data show CDR1 as DFQATT and CDR2 as SNEGSKA (reference sequence). The CDR3 length is 15 residues. The CDR3 protein is CSASTAGVHYNEQFF. The DNA for the CDR3 is TGCAGTGCTAGTACCGCCGGGGTACACTACAATGAGCAGTTCTTC.

This clonotype showed up just a few times. The chain carries TRBV6-2 or TRBV6-3 and TRBJ2-4, with 7 bases that match TRBD1. The DNA matches TRBJ2-5 better at its end, which makes the J call doubtful. Germline V gives CDR1 MNHEY, CDR2 SVGEGT. CDR3 length: 14 residues. This CDR3 reads CASSWIQGSETQYF. CDR3 sequence (DNA): TGTGCCAGCAGTTGGATACAGGGGAGCGAGACCCAGTACTTC.

This chain uses TRBV5-8 with TRBJ1-5; TRBD1 matches 10 bases. Per germline, CDR1 SGHTS and CDR2 YDEGEE. After removal of 3 bases from V and 6 bases from J, the junction contained 3 bases not matched to a gene. The CDR3 extends over 14 amino acids. The DNA for the CDR3 is TGTGCCAGCAGCTACGGGACAGGGGTTCAGCCCCAGCATTTT. Amino acids: CASSYGTGVQPQHF.

This clonotype has a handful of counts. The chain combines TRBV7-2 with TRBJ1-2; the D gene is possibly TRBD1 (5 bases). This CDR3 has 12 residues. From germline, CDR1 is SGHTA and CDR2 FQGNSA. V was shortened by 1 base and J by 7 bases, with 7 bases between the two germline ends. CDR3 sequence reads: CASSLGGCGYTF. DNA for the CDR3: TGTGCCAGCAGCTTAGGGGGGTGTGGCTACACCTTC.

The rearrangement uses TRBV29-1 and TRBJ1-2; D is undetermined. CDR1 and CDR2 from the germline V gene are SQVTM and ANQGSEA. The CDR3 extends over 11 amino acids. The germline V and J ends were trimmed by 8 bases and 4 bases, with 11 bases remaining between them. The CDR3 reads CSTDGPYGYTF. The CDR3 DNA is TGCAGCACTGACGGACCCTATGGCTACACCTTC.

The sample holds one count of this clonotype. The chain joins TRBV5-4 to TRBJ2-5; the D is unclear. CDR1 SGHNT and CDR2 YYREEE come from the germline V gene (reference sequence). Trimming removed 5 bases at V and 1 base at J, with 15 bases between. The CDR3 length is 15 residues. CDR3 coding DNA: TGTGCCAGCAGGGCGACCGGCTTGGGCCAAGAGACCCAGTACTTC. Amino acid sequence: CASRATGLGQETQYF.

A word on this clonotype: The conserved phenylalanine or tryptophan normally closing the CDR3 is absent here, so this likely arose from a read error. The chain joins TRBV4-3 to TRBJ2-5, with 7 positions matching TRBD2. The CDR3 is 14 residues long. Germline V gives CDR1 LGHNA, CDR2 YSLEER. Trimming took 3 bases from V and 1 from J; bases not matched to a gene: 2. The CDR3 protein is CASSQRGTQETQYS. DNA for the CDR3: TGCGCCAGCAGCCAGCGGGGGACCCAAGAGACCCAGTACTCC.

V usage is TRBV20-1 and J usage is TRBJ1-1, with D possibly TRBD1 on 5 matching bases. Trimming removed 2 bases at V and 0 bases at J, with 13 bases between. The CDR3 is made up of 15 amino acids. CDR1 is DFQATT, CDR2 SNEGSKA, per germline (reference sequence). The chain's CDR3 is CSARSLGGVNTEAFF. CDR3 nucleotides: TGCAGTGCTAGAAGCCTGGGGGGAGTGAACACTGAAGCTTTCTTT.

This sequence joins TRBV9 and TRBJ1-4; no firm D call. Germline V gene lookup returns CDR1 SGDLS and CDR2 YYNGEE. V was clipped by 0 bases and J by 3 bases, with 12 bases between them. CDR3 length: 16 residues. CDR3 in amino acids: CASSVGPASPNEKLFF. CDR3 coding DNA: TGTGCCAGCAGCGTAGGGCCTGCTTCCCCTAATGAAAAACTGTTTTTT.

The chain links TRBV5-1 to TRBJ2-3, with TRBD2 as a possible D gene (6 bases). Germline V CDR1 and CDR2: SGHRS, YFSETQ. The CDR3 is 15 residues long. Trimming stripped 0 bases from V and 4 bases from J, with 12 bases between. The chain's CDR3 is CASSLDPGEADTQYF. CDR3 nucleotide sequence: TGCGCCAGCAGCTTGGACCCGGGGGAGGCAGATACGCAGTATTTT.

In this sample, this clonotype turned up a few times. This sequence may be a read error, since a much larger clone differs from it by one base. The V and J genes are TRBV6-6 and TRBJ2-1; D is uncertain. Germline CDR1 is MNHNY and CDR2 is SVGAGI (reference sequence). The CDR3 runs 11 residues. Trimming removed 6 bases at V and 8 bases at J, with 8 bases between. The CDR3 bases are TGTGCCAGCAGCCTAAACTATGAGCAGTTCTTC. This translates into CASSLNYEQFF.

This rearrangement joins TRBV6-1 to TRBJ2-3; D might be TRBD1 (5 bases). The CDR3 sequence is 14 residues long. Germline CDR1 and CDR2: MNHNS and SASEGT. The V end was cut by 10 bases, the J end by 3 bases, with 17 bases between. CDR3 sequence reads: CAINDRGLTDTQYF. The CDR3, as DNA: TGTGCCATCAACGATAGGGGTTTAACAGATACGCAGTATTTT.

This rearrangement joins TRBV4-1 to TRBJ2-7; D possibly matches TRBD1 or TRBD2 (5 bases each). This CDR3 contains 20 residues. V was clipped by 4 bases and J by 0 bases, with 28 bases between them. Germline-derived CDR1 and CDR2 are MGHRA and YSYEKL. The CDR3 bases are TGCGCCAGCAGCCTCAGGGAACCGAGCACATCAGGGACGAGCTCCTACGAGCAGTACTTC. This codes for CASSLREPSTSGTSSYEQYF.